The sequence of this T cell receptor beta chain was determined in a study of blood T cell repertoires in COVID-19. Study-wide context: The United States, Italy and Spain supplied acute and convalescent COVID-19 samples. PBMCs, B-cell-depleted T cells, or T cells were the source of the cDNA or gDNA that made up the material.

Per the original data handling: Using reference gene primer amplification, nucleated cell counts were estimated. Only in-frame clones appear in the TCRdb table, and some are missing; sequencing was by immunoSEQ multiplex PCR. V and J calls and clone size follow that table, whereas D and trimming were derived from the DNA. The repertoire holds tens of thousands of clones, with nearly 80% as singletons. The CDR3 contains 15 residues. Germline CDR1 and CDR2: MNHEY and SVGAGI. V was pared by 5 bases and J by 3 bases, with 3 bases of the junction left unmatched. Source material: peripheral blood. The chain recombines TRBV6-5 with TRBJ2-1; 11 bases align to TRBD2. The receptor was derived from a man aged 80 or over with acute or convalescent COVID-19. DNA of the CDR3: TGTGCCAGCAGTCTAGCGGGGGGCGACTACAATGAGCAGTTCTTC. Protein sequence: CASSLAGGDYNEQFF.